Each of the 20 T cell receptor beta chains below was sequenced from the same sample in a study of blood T cell repertoires in COVID-19. Clones were sequenced by immunoSEQ multiplex PCR, and TCRdb holds only the in-frame ones, with some missing. The table has about 240,000 clones, 75% to 85% seen once; the top ten hold roughly an eighth. Input material: peripheral blood. The origin of the receptors is a woman in her sixties or seventies with active or convalescent COVID-19.

The chain couples TRBV4-2 to TRBJ2-7; D unresolved. Trimming left V 0 bases short and J 4 bases short, with 7 bases between. The CDR3 is made up of 13 amino acids. Per germline, CDR1 LGHNA and CDR2 YNFKEQ. The CDR3 DNA sequence: TGTGCCAGCAGCCAAGAAAGAGTATACGAGCAGTACTTC. Translating it yields CASSQERVYEQYF.

This chain joins TRBV6-5 and TRBJ1-4, with D perhaps TRBD1 (5 bases). The germline gives CDR1 MNHEY, CDR2 SVGAGI. This CDR3 spans 15 amino acids. V was clipped by 2 bases and J by 6 bases, with 13 bases between them. CDR3 DNA sequence: TGTGCCAGCAGTTACAACGGGGGATGGTATGAAAAACTGTTTTTT. Translated: CASSYNGGWYEKLFF.

This chain links TRBV19 with TRBJ1-6; 8 bases agree with TRBD1. The V segment lost 6 bases and the J segment 2 bases; nucleotides outside the gene matches: 6. The germline CDR1 and CDR2 sequences are LNHDA and SQIVND (reference sequence). The CDR3 spans 16 residues. CDR3 loop: CASREQGAAYNSPLHF. The CDR3 DNA reads TGTGCCAGTAGAGAGCAGGGGGCGGCCTATAATTCACCCCTCCACTTT.

V is TRBV6-5 and J is TRBJ1-4; D not certain. The CDR3 is made up of 15 amino acids. V was cut by 4 bases and J by 0 bases, with 9 bases left in between. Germline V gene sequence: CDR1 MNHEY, CDR2 SVGAGI. The CDR3 sequence is CASSFDGATNEKLFF. In DNA, the CDR3 is TGTGCCAGCAGTTTTGACGGGGCAACTAATGAAAAACTGTTTTTT.

The chain is built from TRBV6-2 or TRBV6-3 and TRBJ2-3, with TRBD2 matching over 10 bases. Germline assignment: CDR1 MNHEY and CDR2 SVGEGT. V shed 3 bases, J shed 1 base, and the junction held 4 bases outside the gene matches. The CDR3 is 16 residues long. CDR3 sequence (DNA): TGTGCCAGCAGTTATCTAGCGGGGGCCCGCACAGATACGCAGTATTTT. Encoded protein: CASSYLAGARTDTQYF.

The genes are TRBV27 and TRBJ2-7, with a possible D match to TRBD2 (5 bases). The V end lost 0 bases, the J end lost 2 bases, and 5 bases lay between the germline ends. This CDR3 is built from 13 residues. Per germline, CDR1 MNHEY and CDR2 SMNVEV (reference sequence). CDR3 region: CASSLSRAYEQYF. In DNA, the CDR3 is TGTGCCAGCAGTTTATCGAGGGCCTACGAGCAGTACTTC.

The chain has TRBV24-1 and TRBJ2-1; 9 bases map to TRBD2. The junction had 11 bases not matched to a gene; V was cut back by 9 bases and J by 9 bases. This CDR3 region has 14 residues. CDR1 and CDR2 from the germline V gene are KGHDR and SFDVKD. The CDR3 DNA reads as TGTGCCACCTCCCCCGGGCTAGCGGGAAGTGAGCAGTTCTTC. The encoded protein is CATSPGLAGSEQFF.

The chain carries TRBV10-3 and TRBJ1-1; D is possibly TRBD1 (5 bases). Trimming pared 8 bases from V and 4 bases from J, leaving 14 bases between. The CDR3 is 13 residues long. Per the germline V gene, CDR1 is ENHRY and CDR2 is SYGVKD. This CDR3 reads CAIRGGWSTEAFF. CDR3 DNA sequence: TGTGCCATCCGGGGGGGATGGAGCACTGAAGCTTTCTTT.

The chain couples TRBV5-1 to TRBJ1-2; 8 bases agree with TRBD1. Losses at the gene ends were 0 bases for V and 8 bases for J; bases not matched to a gene: 24. The germline gives CDR1 SGHRS, CDR2 YFSETQ. This CDR3 region has 20 residues. CDR3 in DNA: TGCGCCAGCAGCTTGGCGTTTAGGTCGTGGTTCAGGGGGCTTGTGCGGGGCTACACCTTC. Its protein is CASSLAFRSWFRGLVRGYTF.

The rearrangement links TRBV19 to TRBJ1-2; 7 bases line up with TRBD1. Unmatched junction bases numbered 8, after V lost 5 bases and J lost 8 bases. The CDR3 loop spans 13 amino acids. In germline, CDR1 is LNHDA, CDR2 SQIVND (reference sequence). CDR3 DNA sequence: TGTGCCAGTAGTCCGACAGGGAATGGAGGCTACACCTTC. It translates to CASSPTGNGGYTF. The full variable domain, in which reference TRBV19 and TRBJ1-2 provide the parts outside the CDR3, is DGGITQSPKYLFRKEGQNVTLSCEQNLNHDAMYWYRQDPGQGLRLIYYSQIVNDFQKGDIAEGYSVSREKKESFPLTVTSAQKNPTAFYLCASSPTGNGGYTFGSGTRLTVV.

The V call is TRBV7-9, the J call TRBJ2-4; a weak D match, TRBD2 (5 bases). V was clipped by 3 bases and J by 1 base, with 13 bases between them. Germline V CDR1 and CDR2: SEHNR, FQNEAQ (reference sequence). This CDR3 comprises 16 residues. The CDR3 reads CASSLPEGSAKNIQYF. The CDR3 DNA sequence: TGTGCCAGCAGCTTGCCCGAGGGCTCTGCCAAAAACATTCAGTACTTC.

In this sample, this clone turned up a few times. The V call is TRBV19, the J call TRBJ1-5; tentatively, D is TRBD1 (5 bases). Germline CDR1 is LNHDA and CDR2 is SQIVND (reference sequence). V dropped 4 bases and J dropped 4 bases, with 14 bases sitting between them. The CDR3 loop spans 15 amino acids. The CDR3, as DNA: TGTGCCAGTAGTACCCAGTGGGGGGGAAATCAGCCCCAGCATTTT. This encodes CASSTQWGGNQPQHF.

The chain joins TRBV5-1 to TRBJ1-5; 7 bases line up with TRBD1. The CDR3 is made up of 17 amino acids. Germline loops: CDR1 SGHRS, CDR2 YFSETQ. The ends lost 4 bases at V and 1 base at J; junction bases unmatched: 11. CDR3 sequence (DNA): TGCGCCAGCAGCCCTGGCCCGCGGACAGGAAGCAATCAGCCCCAGCATTTT. It translates to CASSPGPRTGSNQPQHF.

V usage is TRBV7-9 and J usage is TRBJ1-3, with 8 bases lining up with TRBD1. The CDR3 consists of 15 residues. CDR1 is SEHNR and CDR2 is FQNEAQ in the germline V gene (reference sequence). After removal of 2 bases from V and 6 bases from J, the junction contained 6 bases not matched to a gene. CDR3 region: CASSLREQGENTIYF. Here the CDR3 DNA reads TGTGCCAGCAGCTTACGAGAACAGGGGGAAAACACCATATATTTT.

The V and J genes are TRBV4-3 and TRBJ2-7; TRBD2 agrees at 9 bases. Germline V gene lookup returns CDR1 LGHNA and CDR2 YSLEER. V shed 4 bases, J shed 1 base, and the junction held 5 bases outside the gene matches. The CDR3 extends over 15 amino acids. In nucleotides, the CDR3 is TGCGCCAGCAGCCCTACTAGCGGGTTTTCCTACGAGCAGTACTTC. Protein sequence: CASSPTSGFSYEQYF.

The rearrangement joins TRBV19 to TRBJ1-6; D is perhaps TRBD1 (5 bases). Germline V CDR1 and CDR2: LNHDA, SQIVND (reference sequence). The CDR3 extends over 16 amino acids. The V gene lost 7 bases and the J gene lost 7 bases, with 20 bases spanning the gap. The CDR3 bases are TGTGCCAGTACCATAGGGAAGGGGCGCCCCAATTCACCCCTCCACTTT. Translating gives CASTIGKGRPNSPLHF.

In regard to this clone: Relative to the germline gene, one junction end is altered; a read error may explain this. The J gene is TRBJ2-6, the V gene TRBV30, with TRBD1 identical over 9 bases. Per germline, CDR1 GTSNPN and CDR2 SVGIG (reference sequence). This CDR3 has 17 amino acids. CDR3 nucleotides: TGTGCCTGGTCTCGCGGGACAGGGTCCTCTGGAGCCAACGTCCTGACTTTC. Its protein product is CAWSRGTGSSGANVLTF.

The J gene is TRBJ2-5, the V gene TRBV24-1; 7 bases map to TRBD2. Germline V gene sequence: CDR1 KGHDR, CDR2 SFDVKD. The CDR3 is 14 residues long. V shed 4 bases, J shed 1 base, and the junction held 2 bases outside the gene matches. In nucleotides, the CDR3 is TGTGCCACCAGTGAGAGCGGGGCCCAAGAGACCCAGTACTTC. It translates to CATSESGAQETQYF.

The rearrangement joins TRBV5-1 to TRBJ2-5, with TRBD2 matching 11 bases. The CDR3 extends over 16 amino acids. Germline lookup yields CDR1 SGHRS and CDR2 YFSETQ. Trimming at V came to 5 bases and at J to 1 base, leaving 7 bases not matched to a gene. The CDR3 reads CASSLGLAVIQETQYF. CDR3 bases: TGCGCCAGCAGTCTGGGACTAGCGGTCATCCAAGAGACCCAGTACTTC. Complete variable domain (other parts from reference TRBV5-1 and TRBJ2-5): KAGVTQTPRYLIKTRGQQVTLSCSPISGHRSVSWYQQTPGQGLQFLFEYFSETQRNKGNFPGRFSGRQFSNSRSEMNVSTLELGDSALYLCASSLGLAVIQETQYFGPGTRLLVL.

The chain employs TRBV28 and TRBJ1-1; D not resolved. The CDR3 runs 13 residues. With 6 bases removed from V and 4 bases from J, the gap between germline ends came to 12 bases. Germline V gene lookup returns CDR1 MDHEN and CDR2 SYDVKM. The CDR3 loop reads CASRGPRRTEAFF. In DNA, the CDR3 is TGTGCCAGCAGGGGCCCCCGCCGCACTGAAGCTTTCTTT.